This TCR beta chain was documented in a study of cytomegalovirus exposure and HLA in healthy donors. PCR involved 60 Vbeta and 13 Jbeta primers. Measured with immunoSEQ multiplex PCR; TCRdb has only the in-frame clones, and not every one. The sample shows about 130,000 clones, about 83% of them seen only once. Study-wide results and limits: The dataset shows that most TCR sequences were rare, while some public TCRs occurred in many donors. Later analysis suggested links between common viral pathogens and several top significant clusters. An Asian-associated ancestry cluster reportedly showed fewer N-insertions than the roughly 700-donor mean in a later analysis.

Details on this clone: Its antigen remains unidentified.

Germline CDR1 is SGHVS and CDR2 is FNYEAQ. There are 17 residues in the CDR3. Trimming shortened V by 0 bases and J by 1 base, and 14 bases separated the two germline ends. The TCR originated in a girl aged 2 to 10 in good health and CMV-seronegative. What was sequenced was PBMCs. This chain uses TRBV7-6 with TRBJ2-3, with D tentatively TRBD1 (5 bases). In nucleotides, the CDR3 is TGTGCCAGCAGCTTAGCGACAGAATCACTGGGCACAGATACGCAGTATTTT. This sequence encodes CASSLATESLGTDTQYF.